A selection of T cell receptor beta chains follows, all from one sample in a study of T cells after yellow fever vaccination. TCRdb reanalysed the 5' RACE reads using MiXCR and keeps one entry per CDR3 protein. Of hundreds of thousands of distinct CDR3 sequences listed, approximately 13% were seen once; the top ten hold 2.5% to 4%. This material consisted of CD4+ T cells sorted from PBMCs, taken 15 days after the yellow fever booster vaccination. The receptor set was obtained from a young man who received the YFV17D yellow fever vaccine. Each CDR3 is given with its conserved first and last residue. A D gene is named only where the DNA matches it firmly. Expanded clones are given a class, and other clones once, few, many or no size at all.

size,V,D,J,CDR3,DNA
few,TRBV9,TRBD2,TRBJ2-5,CASSVSGGVQETQYF,TGTGCCAGCAGCGTTAGCGGGGGGGTCCAAGAGACCCAGTACTTC
.,TRBV5-4,.,TRBJ1-2,CASSPRDLNYGYTF,TGTGCCAGCAGCCCTAGGGACCTCAACTATGGCTACACCTTC
few,TRBV2,.,TRBJ2-3,CASRMEPDTQYF,TGTGCCAGCAGAATGGAACCAGATACGCAGTATTTT
once,TRBV20-1,.,TRBJ1-4,CSARDQEWTTAEKLFF,TGCAGTGCTAGAGATCAGGAGTGGACAACCGCGGAAAAACTGTTTTTT
.,TRBV4-3,.,TRBJ1-6,CASSQDLEGGPPLHF,TGCGCCAGCAGCCAAGATCTTGAAGGGGGGCCACCCCTCCACTTT
many,TRBV7-2,TRBD2,TRBJ2-1,CASSRSGAYNEQFF,TGTGCCAGCAGTAGGAGCGGGGCCTACAATGAGCAGTTCTTC
few,TRBV6-2/TRBV6-3,.,TRBJ2-7,CASSTIRVGYEQYF,TGTGCCAGCAGTACCATCAGGGTCGGCTACGAGCAGTACTTC
.,TRBV12-3/TRBV12-4,.,TRBJ1-1,CASSLLLGGFEAFF,TGTGCCAGCAGTTTACTACTGGGGGGGTTTGAAGCTTTCTTT
few,TRBV9,.,TRBJ2-3,CASSVAGEAYTQYF,TGTGCCAGCAGCGTAGCGGGGGAGGCATATACGCAGTATTTT
.,TRBV18,.,TRBJ1-1,CASSQTEAFF,TGTGCCAGCTCCCAAACTGAAGCTTTCTTT
few,TRBV20-1,.,TRBJ1-1,CSAPQGDTEAFF,TGCAGTGCTCCCCAGGGAGACACTGAAGCTTTCTTT
few,TRBV20-1,.,TRBJ1-5,CSARRAGTNNQPQHF,TGCAGTGCTAGGAGGGCCGGGACAAACAATCAGCCCCAGCATTTT
many,TRBV2,.,TRBJ2-3,CASSELADTQYF,TGTGCCAGCAGTGAACTAGCAGATACGCAGTATTTT
.,TRBV20-1,TRBD2,TRBJ2-3,CSARGLAVITDTQYF,TGCAGTGCTAGAGGCCTAGCGGTGATCACAGATACGCAGTATTTT
.,TRBV10-3,TRBD1,TRBJ1-1,CAISPNPGQLRNTEAFF,TGTGCCATCAGCCCTAATCCGGGACAGCTTCGGAACACTGAAGCTTTCTTT
.,TRBV10-1,.,TRBJ2-2,CASRGSGELFF,TGCGCCAGCAGAGGATCCGGGGAGCTGTTTTTT
.,TRBV11-2,TRBD2,TRBJ2-3,CASSLLASGGMDTQYF,TGTGCCAGCAGCCTACTCGCTAGCGGGGGGATGGATACGCAGTATTTT
few,TRBV20-1,.,TRBJ1-1,CSARVAGLMNTEAFF,TGCAGTGCTAGAGTGGCAGGGCTAATGAACACTGAAGCTTTCTTT
many,TRBV6-5,TRBD1,TRBJ2-4,CASSYSNRGIQYF,TGTGCCAGCAGTTACTCTAACAGGGGGATTCAGTACTTC
many,TRBV24-1,TRBD1,TRBJ2-4,CATSDLGRDSKNIQYF,TGTGCCACCAGTGATTTGGGCAGGGACAGCAAAAACATTCAGTACTTC
few,TRBV4-1,TRBD1,TRBJ1-5,CASSAIDRGSTQPQHF,TGCGCCAGCAGCGCTATTGACAGGGGAAGTACTCAGCCCCAGCATTTT
few,TRBV27,.,TRBJ2-3,CASSVLTQGTDTQYF,TGTGCCAGCAGTGTTCTAACCCAGGGAACAGATACGCAGTATTTT
few,TRBV7-9,TRBD1,TRBJ2-2,CASSLWTGDTGELFF,TGTGCCAGCAGCCTTTGGACAGGGGACACCGGGGAGCTGTTTTTT
few,TRBV20-1,.,TRBJ1-1,CSATRYPNTEAFF,TGCAGTGCTACGAGATATCCGAACACTGAAGCTTTCTTT
.,TRBV19,TRBD2,TRBJ2-1,CASSPRLAGTSSYNEQFF,TGTGCCAGTAGTCCCCGACTAGCGGGGACAAGCTCCTACAATGAGCAGTTCTTC
.,TRBV7-8,.,TRBJ1-5,CASSFGRQGHQPQHF,TGTGCCAGCAGCTTCGGCAGGCAGGGTCATCAGCCCCAGCATTTT
.,TRBV6-5,.,TRBJ1-5,CASSYSASQPQHF,TGTGCCAGCAGTTACTCAGCCAGCCAGCCCCAGCATTTT
few,TRBV29-1,.,TRBJ2-1,CSVENLFPYNEQFF,TGCAGCGTTGAGAATCTCTTTCCCTACAATGAGCAGTTCTTC
.,TRBV7-2,.,TRBJ2-7,CASSPRTACSYEQYF,TGTGCCAGCAGCCCCCGGACAGCATGCTCCTACGAGCAGTACTTC
.,TRBV6-2/TRBV6-3,.,TRBJ2-7,CASSRLQSGYEQYF,TGTGCCAGCAGCCGCCTGCAGAGCGGTTACGAGCAGTACTTC
.,TRBV7-9,TRBD1,TRBJ1-1,CASSDRAGTEAFF,TGTGCCAGCAGTGACAGGGCCGGCACTGAAGCTTTCTTT
.,TRBV7-9,.,TRBJ1-3,CASSPPRTAGNTIYF,TGTGCCAGCAGCCCGCCCCGGACAGCAGGAAACACCATATATTTT
few,TRBV7-8,.,TRBJ2-3,CASSSVWGADTQYF,TGTGCCAGCAGCTCTGTATGGGGGGCGGATACGCAGTATTTT
.,TRBV6-2/TRBV6-3,.,TRBJ1-2,CASSYRVGYTF,TGTGCCAGCAGTTACAGGGTTGGCTACACCTTC
.,TRBV28,.,TRBJ1-2,CASRPSGTPDHYTF,TGTGCCAGCAGGCCTTCCGGGACACCTGATCACTACACCTTC
few,TRBV5-1,TRBD1,TRBJ1-6,CASSLYRQGSNSPLHF,TGCGCCAGCAGCCTTTACCGACAGGGGAGTAATTCACCCCTCCACTTT
.,TRBV6-2/TRBV6-3,.,TRBJ2-1,CASSTRSGTRYNEQFF,TGTGCCAGCAGTACCCGTTCCGGGACCCGATACAATGAGCAGTTCTTC
.,TRBV29-1,.,TRBJ2-5,CSVRIGGQETQYF,TGCAGCGTTAGAATCGGCGGCCAAGAGACCCAGTACTTC
.,TRBV20-1,.,TRBJ2-3,CSARVPLEADTQYF,TGCAGTGCTAGAGTCCCCCTGGAAGCAGATACGCAGTATTTT
many,TRBV7-9,.,TRBJ1-2,CASSSRQEFYGYTF,TGTGCCAGCAGCTCGAGACAGGAATTCTATGGCTACACCTTC
few,TRBV7-2,TRBD1,TRBJ1-6,CASSSGTEKSPLHF,TGTGCCAGCAGCTCCGGGACAGAAAAGTCACCCCTCCACTTT
few,TRBV15,.,TRBJ1-1,CATSPLRFRPNTEAFF,TGTGCCACCAGCCCCCTTCGTTTTAGGCCGAACACTGAAGCTTTCTTT
.,TRBV20-1,TRBD2,TRBJ2-5,CSAKLAGQETQYF,TGCAGTGCTAAACTAGCGGGGCAAGAGACCCAGTACTTC
.,TRBV7-2,.,TRBJ1-2,CASKPSGGAANYGYTF,TGTGCCAGCAAGCCAAGTGGAGGGGCGGCTAACTATGGCTACACCTTC
.,TRBV18,.,TRBJ1-3,CASSPLTGLSGNTIYF,TGTGCCAGCTCCCCTCTCACAGGTCTCTCTGGAAACACCATATATTTT
.,TRBV14,.,TRBJ2-2,CASSQDGRVTGELFF,TGTGCCAGCAGCCAAGACGGAAGAGTCACCGGGGAGCTGTTTTTT
.,TRBV5-6,.,TRBJ2-3,CASSQVGQLPGTDTQYF,TGTGCCAGCAGCCAGGTCGGCCAGCTGCCCGGCACAGATACGCAGTATTTT
.,TRBV12-3/TRBV12-4,.,TRBJ1-5,CASSLERQPQHF,TGTGCCAGCAGCCTTGAGAGGCAGCCCCAGCATTTT
many,TRBV12-3/TRBV12-4,TRBD1,TRBJ2-7,CASSPRQGSRSYEQYF,TGTGCCAGCAGTCCGAGACAGGGGTCTCGCTCCTACGAGCAGTACTTC
.,TRBV2,TRBD2,TRBJ2-3,CASSVLAGSDTQYF,TGTGCCAGCAGTGTTCTAGCGGGGTCAGATACGCAGTATTTT
few,TRBV12-5,.,TRBJ2-3,CASGSAPGETDTQYF,TGTGCTAGTGGTTCTGCCCCCGGGGAGACAGATACGCAGTATTTT
few,TRBV12-3/TRBV12-4,.,TRBJ1-3,CASRRSSGNTIYF,TGTGCCAGCAGACGAAGCTCTGGAAACACCATATATTTT
.,TRBV7-9,.,TRBJ2-1,CASSLHQGNNEQFF,TGTGCCAGCAGCTTACATCAGGGGAACAATGAGCAGTTCTTC
.,TRBV6-6,.,TRBJ1-2,CASSYRGEGGYGYTF,TGTGCCAGCAGTTACCGGGGGGAGGGGGGCTATGGCTACACCTTC
.,TRBV27,.,TRBJ2-3,CASSPGTHTDTQYF,TGTGCCAGCAGTCCAGGGACCCACACAGATACGCAGTATTTT
.,TRBV6-2/TRBV6-3,TRBD2,TRBJ2-2,CASSYWLAANTGELFF,TGTGCCAGCAGTTACTGGCTAGCGGCGAACACCGGGGAGCTGTTTTTT
.,TRBV3-1,.,TRBJ2-2,CASSRGGDGELFF,TGTGCCAGCAGCCGCGGTGGGGACGGGGAGCTGTTTTTT